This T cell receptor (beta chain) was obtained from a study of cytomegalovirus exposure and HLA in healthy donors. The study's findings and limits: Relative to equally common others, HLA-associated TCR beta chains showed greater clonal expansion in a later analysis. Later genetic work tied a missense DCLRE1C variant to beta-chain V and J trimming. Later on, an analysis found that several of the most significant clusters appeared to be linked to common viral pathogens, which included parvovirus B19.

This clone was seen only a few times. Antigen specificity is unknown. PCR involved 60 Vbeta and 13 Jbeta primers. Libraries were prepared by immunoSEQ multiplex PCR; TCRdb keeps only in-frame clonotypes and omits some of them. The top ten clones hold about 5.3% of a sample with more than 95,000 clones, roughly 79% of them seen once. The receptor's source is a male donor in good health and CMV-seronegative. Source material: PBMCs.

The CDR3 region is CASSLADTATEPQHF. CDR3 bases: TGTGCCAGCAGCTTAGCTGACACGGCCACGGAGCCCCAGCATTTT. This rearrangement joins TRBV7-6 to TRBJ1-5, with D unclear. Trimming pared 0 bases from V and 8 bases from J, leaving 14 bases between. The CDR3 is 15 amino acids. Germline CDR1 is SGHVS and CDR2 is FNYEAQ.